This TCR beta chain was profiled in a study of CD8 T cells in ankylosing spondylitis. Study results and limitations: Blood from ankylosing spondylitis patients appeared to carry a characteristic eight-variant TCR beta motif.

This clonotype showed up just a few times. Its antigen is not known. The authors made TCR beta libraries by quantitative 5'-RACE with molecular barcodes. TCRdb re-derived calls from the 5' RACE reads in MiXCR, one entry per CDR3 protein. The data hold under 850,000 distinct CDR3 sequences, with 15% to 20% observed a single time. The specimen sequenced was blood, either unsorted or a sorted T cell fraction (not recorded which). The TCR originated in a male donor with ankylosing spondylitis.

The CDR3 sequence is CASSQSLRGTQYF. The CDR3 DNA reads as TGTGCCAGCAGCCAGAGCCTGCGAGGTACGCAGTATTTT. The chain joins TRBV14 to TRBJ2-3; D uncertain. V shed 3 bases and J shed 8 bases, with 12 bases lying between them. The CDR3 length is 13 residues. The germline gives CDR1 SGHDN, CDR2 FVKESK.